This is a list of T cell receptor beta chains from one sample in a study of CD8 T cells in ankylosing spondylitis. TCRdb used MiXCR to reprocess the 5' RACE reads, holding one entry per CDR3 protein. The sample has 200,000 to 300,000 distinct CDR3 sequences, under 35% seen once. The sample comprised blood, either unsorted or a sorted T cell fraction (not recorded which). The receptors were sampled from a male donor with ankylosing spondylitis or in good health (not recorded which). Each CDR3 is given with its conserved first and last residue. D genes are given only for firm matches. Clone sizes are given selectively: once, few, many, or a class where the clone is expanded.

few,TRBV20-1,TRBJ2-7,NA,CSARDLRASRPNLSYEQYF,TGCAGTGCTAGAGATCTTCGTGCCTCACGCCCGAATCTCTCCTACGAGCAGTACTTC
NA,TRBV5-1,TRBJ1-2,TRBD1,CASSLTQGVYGYTF,TGCGCCAGCAGCTTGACACAGGGGGTGTATGGCTACACCTTC
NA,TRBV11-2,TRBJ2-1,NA,CASSLSGALPYNEQFF,TGTGCCAGCAGCTTATCGGGGGCCCTGCCCTACAATGAGCAGTTCTTC
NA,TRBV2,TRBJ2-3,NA,CASSEGVGSPTDTQYF,TGTGCCAGCAGTGAAGGAGTAGGGTCTCCCACAGATACGCAGTATTTT
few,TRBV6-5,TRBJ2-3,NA,CASSYGAAALGTDTQYF,TGTGCCAGCAGTTACGGGGCCGCGGCTCTAGGCACAGATACGCAGTATTTT
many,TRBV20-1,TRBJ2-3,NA,CSARDTGLPDTQYF,TGCAGTGCTAGAGATACTGGACTACCAGATACGCAGTATTTT
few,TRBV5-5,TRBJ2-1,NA,CASSLDSPYNEQFF,TGTGCCAGCAGCTTGGACAGCCCATACAATGAGCAGTTCTTC
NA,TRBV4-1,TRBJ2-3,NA,CASSQDPIPTDTQYF,TGCGCCAGCAGCCAAGACCCCATTCCCACAGATACGCAGTATTTT
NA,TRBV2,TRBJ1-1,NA,CASSERGGLNTEAFF,TGTGCCAGCAGTGAACGGGGAGGGTTGAACACTGAAGCTTTCTTT
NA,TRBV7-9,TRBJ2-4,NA,CASSLDIEVPGGQYF,TGTGCCAGCAGCTTAGACATCGAGGTCCCAGGTGGTCAGTACTTC
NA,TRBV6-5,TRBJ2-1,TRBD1,CASSSGTERNEQFF,TGTGCCAGCAGTTCCGGGACAGAAAGAAATGAGCAGTTCTTC
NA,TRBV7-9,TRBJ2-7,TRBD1,CASSPGGTGFYEQYF,TGTGCCAGCAGCCCCGGGGGGACAGGGTTCTACGAGCAGTACTTC
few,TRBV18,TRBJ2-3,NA,CASSTIVGASTDTQYF,TGTGCCAGCTCAACCATTGTGGGGGCTAGCACAGATACGCAGTATTTT
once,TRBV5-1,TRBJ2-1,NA,CASSLLTTPGQFF,TGCGCCAGCAGCTTGTTAACCACACCCGGTCAGTTCTTC
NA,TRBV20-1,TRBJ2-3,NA,CSAHRRGLADTQYF,TGCAGTGCTCACCGTCGGGGGTTAGCAGATACGCAGTATTTT
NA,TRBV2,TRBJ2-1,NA,CASIPTAFFYNEQFF,TGTGCCAGCATTCCGACAGCGTTTTTCTACAATGAGCAGTTCTTC
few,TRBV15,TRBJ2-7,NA,CAPATRQQYF,TGTGCCCCCGCTACTCGGCAGCAGTACTTC
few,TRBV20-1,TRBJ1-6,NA,CSASPGNLNSPLHF,TGCAGTGCTAGCCCAGGGAACCTTAATTCACCCCTCCACTTT
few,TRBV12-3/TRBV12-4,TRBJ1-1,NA,CASRAGVGAFF,TGTGCCAGCAGAGCAGGGGTGGGGGCTTTCTTT
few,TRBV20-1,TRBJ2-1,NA,CSAVTSTGLTYNEQFF,TGCAGTGCTGTCACCTCTACCGGTCTTACCTACAATGAGCAGTTCTTC
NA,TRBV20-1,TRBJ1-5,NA,CSARIGRQPQHF,TGCAGTGCTAGAATAGGGCGTCAGCCCCAGCATTTT
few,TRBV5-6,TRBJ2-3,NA,CASSLTGRSTDTQYF,TGTGCCAGCAGCCTAACAGGACGCAGCACAGATACGCAGTATTTT
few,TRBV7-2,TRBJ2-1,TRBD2,CASSLNPGGGDEQFF,TGTGCCAGCAGCTTAAATCCGGGGGGTGGGGATGAGCAGTTCTTC
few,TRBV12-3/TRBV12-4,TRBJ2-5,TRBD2,CASSPSGGAGETQYF,TGTGCCAGCAGTCCTAGCGGGGGGGCTGGAGAGACCCAGTACTTC
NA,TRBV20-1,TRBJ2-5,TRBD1,CSALRDSQETQYF,TGCAGTGCCCTTAGGGACAGCCAAGAGACCCAGTACTTC
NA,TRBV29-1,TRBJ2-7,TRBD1,CSVAPRQGGYEQYF,TGCAGCGTTGCGCCTAGACAGGGCGGTTACGAGCAGTACTTC
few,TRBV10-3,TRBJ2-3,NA,CALGGTDTQYF,TGTGCCTTGGGGGGCACAGATACGCAGTATTTT
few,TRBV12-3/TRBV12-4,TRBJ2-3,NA,CASSPGPDTQYF,TGTGCCAGCAGCCCCGGCCCAGATACGCAGTATTTT
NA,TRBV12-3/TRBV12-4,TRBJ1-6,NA,CASSPEGISPLHF,TGTGCCAGCAGCCCCGAAGGTATATCACCCCTCCACTTT
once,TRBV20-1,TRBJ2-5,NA,CSAPVQETQYF,TGCAGTGCTCCCGTACAAGAGACCCAGTACTTC
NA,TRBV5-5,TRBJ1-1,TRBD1,CASRVTGGFGSAEAFF,TGTGCCAGCAGGGTGACAGGGGGCTTCGGTTCGGCTGAAGCTTTCTTT
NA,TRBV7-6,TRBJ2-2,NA,CASSLDLSGSNTGELFF,TGTGCCAGCAGCTTAGATTTATCGGGGTCCAACACCGGGGAGCTGTTTTTT
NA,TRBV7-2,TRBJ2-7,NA,CASSLTDNYEQYF,TGTGCCAGCAGCTTAACGGACAACTACGAGCAGTACTTC
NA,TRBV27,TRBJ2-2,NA,CASSFIAANTGELFF,TGTGCCAGCAGTTTCATAGCGGCGAACACCGGGGAGCTGTTTTTT
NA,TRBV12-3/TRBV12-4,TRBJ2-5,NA,CASSSQAQETQYF,TGTGCCAGCAGTTCACAGGCCCAAGAGACCCAGTACTTC
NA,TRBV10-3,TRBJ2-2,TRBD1,CAISDPRQGNTGELFF,TGTGCCATCAGCGACCCCCGACAGGGTAACACCGGGGAGCTGTTTTTT
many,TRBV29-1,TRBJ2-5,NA,CSVEDLGRRTEEETQYF,TGCAGCGTTGAAGATCTGGGACGGAGGACCGAAGAAGAGACCCAGTACTTC
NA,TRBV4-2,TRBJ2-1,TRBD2,CASSQGASGGVVEQFF,TGTGCCAGCAGCCAAGGGGCTAGCGGGGGGGTTGTTGAGCAGTTCTTC
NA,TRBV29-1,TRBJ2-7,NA,CSGVDTAYEQYF,TGCAGCGGTGTAGACACCGCCTACGAGCAGTACTTC
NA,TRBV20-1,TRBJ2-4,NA,CSARDSFLAKNIQYF,TGCAGTGCTAGAGATTCCTTTCTAGCCAAAAACATTCAGTACTTC
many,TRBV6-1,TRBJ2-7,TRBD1,CASSRGGTGVYEQYF,TGTGCCAGCAGTCGAGGGGGGACAGGGGTTTACGAGCAGTACTTC
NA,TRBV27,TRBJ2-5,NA,CASSLYSQGQTQYF,TGTGCCAGCAGTTTATACTCACAGGGTCAGACCCAGTACTTC
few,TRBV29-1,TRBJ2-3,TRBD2,CSVQLAGGTDTQYF,TGCAGCGTTCAACTAGCGGGGGGCACAGATACGCAGTATTTT
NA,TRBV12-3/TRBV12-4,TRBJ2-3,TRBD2,CASSFGGTTDTQYF,TGTGCCAGCAGTTTCGGGGGGACGACAGATACGCAGTATTTT
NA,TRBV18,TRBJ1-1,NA,CASSTGTGMNTEAFF,TGTGCCAGCTCAACGGGGACGGGCATGAACACTGAAGCTTTCTTT
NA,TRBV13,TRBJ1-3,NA,CASRSDGPLGNTIYF,TGTGCCAGCAGGTCCGACGGACCCTTGGGAAACACCATATATTTT
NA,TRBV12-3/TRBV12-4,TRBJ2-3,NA,CASSSTPDTQYF,TGTGCCAGCAGTTCGACTCCAGATACGCAGTATTTT
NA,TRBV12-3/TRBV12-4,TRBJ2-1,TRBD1,CASSPGTVSYNEQFF,TGTGCCAGCAGCCCTGGGACAGTGTCTTACAATGAGCAGTTCTTC
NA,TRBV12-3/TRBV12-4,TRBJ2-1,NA,CASKLGAGYEQFF,TGTGCCAGCAAACTAGGGGCGGGGTATGAGCAGTTCTTC
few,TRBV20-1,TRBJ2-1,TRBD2,CSARSPGGLLPYNEQFF,TGCAGTGCTAGAAGTCCGGGGGGGCTTCTCCCTTACAATGAGCAGTTCTTC
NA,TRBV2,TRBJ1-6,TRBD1,CASRPTGAWHSPLHF,TGTGCCAGCAGGCCGACAGGGGCTTGGCATTCACCCCTCCACTTT
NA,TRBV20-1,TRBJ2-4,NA,CSARGPGVAKNIQYF,TGCAGTGCTAGAGGGCCGGGGGTCGCCAAAAACATTCAGTACTTC
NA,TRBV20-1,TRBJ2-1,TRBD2,CSATPQQGSGLSWQFF,TGCAGTGCGACCCCCCAGCAGGGTAGCGGGTTATCTTGGCAGTTCTTC
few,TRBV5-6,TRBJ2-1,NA,CASSLAKWGLLYNEQFF,TGTGCCAGCAGCTTGGCCAAGTGGGGGTTACTCTACAATGAGCAGTTCTTC
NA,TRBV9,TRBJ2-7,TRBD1,CASSVGPGQGIPRQYF,TGTGCCAGCAGCGTGGGCCCGGGACAGGGGATACCACGGCAGTACTTC
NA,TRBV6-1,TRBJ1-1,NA,CAISDTEAFF,TGTGCCATCTCGGACACTGAAGCTTTCTTT
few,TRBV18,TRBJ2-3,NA,CASSPPMGTDTQYF,TGTGCCAGCTCACCACCGATGGGCACAGATACGCAGTATTTT
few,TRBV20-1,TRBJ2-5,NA,CSATLFTGASKTQYF,TGCAGTGCTACCTTGTTCACCGGGGCGTCCAAGACCCAGTACTTC
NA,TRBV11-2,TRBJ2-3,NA,CASRERRGRLEDTQYF,TGTGCCAGCAGGGAAAGGAGGGGCAGGCTCGAAGATACGCAGTATTTT
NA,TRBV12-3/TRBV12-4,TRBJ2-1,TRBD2,CASSIWRSSGGGEQFF,TGTGCCAGCAGTATTTGGAGGTCTAGCGGGGGTGGTGAGCAGTTCTTC